The 24 T cell receptor beta chains below all came from one sample that was sequenced in a study of control samples from healthy donors and cancer patients. Clones were read by immunoSEQ multiplex PCR, and TCRdb kept only the in-frame ones, dropping some. The sample contains about 160,000 clones, 93% of which appear only once. The sample taken for sequencing was blood. These receptors were collected from a woman aged 55-70 years in good health.

The chain joins TRBV6-5 to TRBJ2-1; 9 bases are shared with TRBD1. J lost 7 bases, V lost 6 bases, and 10 bases had no gene match. This CDR3 contains 15 residues. CDR1 is MNHEY and CDR2 is SVGAGI in the germline V gene. Here the CDR3 reads CASSSRDRAWNEQFF. The CDR3 DNA reads as TGTGCCAGCAGCTCACGGGACAGGGCATGGAATGAGCAGTTCTTC.

The V gene is TRBV2, the J gene TRBJ1-1; 7 bases line up with TRBD1. The ends lost 6 bases at V and 1 base at J; junction bases unmatched: 2. The CDR3 has 13 amino acids. Germline V gene data show CDR1 as SNHLY and CDR2 as FYNNEI. This CDR3 is CASRGDRNTEAFF. CDR3 in DNA: TGTGCCAGCAGAGGGGACAGGAACACTGAAGCTTTCTTT.

The CDR3 loop reads CASSLRGETQYF. The CDR3 region has the DNA TGCGCCAGCAGCCTCAGAGGGGAGACCCAGTACTTC. The J gene is TRBJ2-5, the V gene TRBV4-1; possible D gene TRBD2, 5 bases. CDR3 length: 12 amino acids. The germline V and J ends were trimmed by 4 bases and 5 bases, with 8 bases remaining between them. The V gene's germline CDR1 is MGHRA and CDR2 YSYEKL.

This chain joins TRBV9 and TRBJ2-7; 8 bases line up with TRBD2. Looked up from germline, CDR1 is SGDLS and CDR2 is YYNGEE. The CDR3 runs to 17 residues. V shed 2 bases, J shed 3 bases, and the junction held 13 bases outside the gene matches. The DNA for the CDR3 is TGTGCCAGCAGCGTGGGTGAATACCCGGGACTAGACTACGAGCAGTACTTC. Its translation is CASSVGEYPGLDYEQYF.

In DNA form, the CDR3 reads TGCAGTGCTAGTGTTAAGGGGGACGAGCAGTACTTC. Its protein product is CSASVKGDEQYF. The chain combines TRBV20-1 with TRBJ2-7; possible D gene TRBD1, 6 bases. The CDR3 is 12 residues long. Germline CDR1 reads DFQATT; CDR2 reads SNEGSKA (reference sequence). V was cut by 3 bases and J by 5 bases, with 11 bases left in between.

The CDR3 reads CASSLRGGDEQFF. In DNA, the CDR3 is TGTGCCAGCAGCTTACGCGGGGGAGATGAGCAGTTCTTC. The chain carries TRBV7-6 and TRBJ2-1; 7 bases line up with TRBD2. The CDR3 is made up of 13 amino acids. V gave up 2 bases and J gave up 8 bases; unmatched junction bases: 3. Germline V gene data show CDR1 as SGHVS and CDR2 as FNYEAQ.

This chain links TRBV12-3 or TRBV12-4 with TRBJ1-1; D might be TRBD1 (5 bases). This CDR3 contains 12 residues. Trimming shortened V by 3 bases and J by 6 bases, and 8 bases separated the two germline ends. The CDR3 coding sequence is TGTGCCAGCAGTTTTCGGGGACCTGAAGCTTTCTTT. Encoded protein: CASSFRGPEAFF.

This clone was detected once. The chain combines TRBV7-2 with TRBJ2-7, with TRBD1 identical over 7 bases. V was clipped by 2 bases and J by 12 bases; unmatched bases: 10. The CDR3 runs 13 residues. Germline V gene data show CDR1 as SGHTA and CDR2 as FQGNSA. DNA of the CDR3: TGTGCCAGCAGCTTATTTACAGGGGTCCACGGGTACTTC. Residues: CASSLFTGVHGYF.

The V and J genes are TRBV7-9 and TRBJ1-4, with a weak D call TRBD1 (6 bases). CDR3 length: 15 residues. The V gene's germline CDR1 is SEHNR and CDR2 FQNEAQ (reference sequence). The V end lost 5 bases, the J end lost 4 bases, and 14 bases lay between the germline ends. CDR3 residues: CASSLGGGLNEKLFF. CDR3 bases: TGTGCCAGCAGCCTTGGAGGGGGGCTTAATGAAAAACTGTTTTTT.

The rearrangement links TRBV7-2 to TRBJ2-5; no definite D call. V was cut by 1 base and J by 5 bases, with 14 bases left in between. There are 15 residues in the CDR3. Germline V gene sequence: CDR1 SGHTA, CDR2 FQGNSA. The CDR3 DNA reads as TGTGCCAGCAGCTTAGTAGCTGGGTTCGGGGAGACCCAGTACTTC. Translating gives CASSLVAGFGETQYF.

The chain uses TRBV29-1 and TRBJ1-2, with D possibly matching TRBD1 (5 bases). Per germline, CDR1 SQVTM and CDR2 ANQGSEA. The length of the CDR3 is 13 residues. V lost 3 bases and J 3 bases, leaving 11 bases between the germline ends. The CDR3 DNA reads as TGCAGCGTTGAGTTTGGGGGGGACTATGGCTACACCTTC. Encoded protein: CSVEFGGDYGYTF.

This chain uses TRBV5-1 with TRBJ2-3; D remains unclear. Trimming took off 0 bases at V and 0 bases at J, with 11 bases between the two ends. The germline V gene encodes CDR1 SGHRS and CDR2 YFSETQ. CDR3 length: 16 residues. CDR3 sequence reads: CASSLAASSSTDTQYF. The CDR3 nucleotides are TGCGCCAGCAGCTTGGCCGCCAGCTCTAGCACAGATACGCAGTATTTT.

The V and J genes are TRBV19 and TRBJ1-1; D is unresolved. The V and J ends lost 7 bases and 1 base respectively, with 10 bases between them. CDR1 LNHDA and CDR2 SQIVND come from the germline V gene (reference sequence). The CDR3 loop spans 13 amino acids. The CDR3 bases are TGTGCCAGTAATCTAAACCCGAACACTGAAGCTTTCTTT. It yields the protein CASNLNPNTEAFF.

The genes are TRBV9 and TRBJ1-6; TRBD1 is a possible D gene (6 bases). With 1 base removed from V and 8 bases from J, the gap between germline ends came to 25 bases. Per the germline V gene, CDR1 is SGDLS and CDR2 is YYNGEE. The CDR3 length is 19 residues. CDR3 sequence: CASSVRVYIWGAKDSPLHF. In DNA, the CDR3 is TGTGCCAGCAGCGTACGGGTTTATATATGGGGGGCGAAGGATTCACCCCTCCACTTT.

The rearrangement uses TRBV5-4 and TRBJ2-2; the match to TRBD2 covers 7 bases. The CDR3 sequence is 16 residues long. Germline V gene lookup returns CDR1 SGHNT and CDR2 YYREEE (reference sequence). J was trimmed by 4 bases and V by 0 bases; bases with no gene match: 6. This chain's CDR3 is CASSLAPGEGTGELFF. The CDR3, as DNA: TGTGCCAGCAGCTTGGCACCGGGGGAGGGCACCGGGGAGCTGTTTTTT.

The genes are TRBV7-2 and TRBJ2-3, with D tentatively TRBD1 or TRBD2 (6 bases each). Deletions cut 3 bases from V and 6 bases from J, with 16 bases between. From germline, CDR1 is SGHTA and CDR2 FQGNSA. The length of the CDR3 is 15 residues. CDR3 DNA: TGTGCCAGCAGCTTGGAGGGTTCAGGGGTTGATACGCAGTATTTT. It translates to CASSLEGSGVDTQYF.

The count of this clone is one. The chain is built from TRBV5-1 and TRBJ1-3; D is uncertain. The germline V gene encodes CDR1 SGHRS and CDR2 YFSETQ. The CDR3 totals 17 residues. The ends were cut back, 2 bases at V and 4 bases at J, with 19 bases in the middle. DNA of the CDR3: TGCGCCAGCAGCTTTTCGGGGTCGCGAGTGAGCGGAAACACCATATATTTT. It specifies CASSFSGSRVSGNTIYF.

The chain couples TRBV19 to TRBJ1-1; TRBD1 agrees at 7 bases. The CDR3 extends over 14 amino acids. V was clipped by 7 bases and J by 0 bases; unmatched bases: 5. The germline CDR1 and CDR2 sequences are LNHDA and SQIVND (reference sequence). The CDR3 protein is CASNEGAVNTEAFF. CDR3 DNA sequence: TGTGCCAGTAATGAGGGGGCCGTGAACACTGAAGCTTTCTTT.

The table lists this clone with a count of one. V is TRBV24-1 and J is TRBJ1-3; D possibly corresponds to TRBD1 (6 bases). Trimming pared 11 bases from V and 3 bases from J, leaving 22 bases between. The CDR3 runs to 16 residues. The germline CDR1 and CDR2 sequences are KGHDR and SFDVKD. Here the CDR3 DNA reads TGTGCCAAACACCCCGCGAGGGGGTGGTGTGGAAACACCATATATTTT. Its translation: CAKHPARGWCGNTIYF.

The chain employs TRBV5-4 and TRBJ2-7; 10 nucleotides line up with TRBD2. Germline CDR1 SGHNT, CDR2 YYREEE (reference sequence). Trimming at V came to 0 bases and at J to 4 bases, leaving 4 bases not matched to a gene. CDR3 size: 15 residues. CDR3 bases: TGTGCCAGCAGCTTGGGTGGTAGCGGGGGGTACGAGCAGTACTTC. This codes for CASSLGGSGGYEQYF.

The CDR3 bases are TGTGCCAGCAGTTACCCTGACAGGCTCAGGGGCTACACCTTC. This codes for CASSYPDRLRGYTF. This chain uses TRBV6-2 or TRBV6-3 with TRBJ1-2, with D tentatively TRBD1 (6 bases). Trimming cost V 2 bases and J 8 bases, with 15 bases left between them. CDR3 length: 14 residues. CDR1 and CDR2 (germline): MNHEY, SVGEGT.

The chain's CDR3 is CASRVGTGVNYGYTF. As DNA, the CDR3 is TGTGCCAGCAGGGTTGGGACAGGAGTTAACTATGGCTACACCTTC. The chain links TRBV6-5 to TRBJ1-2; TRBD1 matches at 8 bases. This CDR3 region has 15 residues. Germline V gene data show CDR1 as MNHEY and CDR2 as SVGAGI. Trimming removed 6 bases from V and 1 base from J; junction bases left unmatched: 7.

This clone was seen just once. The J gene is TRBJ2-5, the V gene TRBV2; TRBD1 matches at 10 bases. CDR3 length: 15 amino acids. Unmatched junction bases numbered 7, after V lost 6 bases and J lost 3 bases. Germline assignment: CDR1 SNHLY and CDR2 FYNNEI. CDR3 loop: CASRGGDRGEETQYF. The CDR3 DNA reads as TGTGCCAGCAGGGGGGGGGACAGGGGCGAAGAGACCCAGTACTTC.

V is TRBV27 and J is TRBJ2-7; TRBD1 aligns across 9 bases. The CDR3 has 14 residues. Trimming took 4 bases from V and 10 from J; bases not matched to a gene: 11. Germline-derived CDR1 and CDR2 are MNHEY and SMNVEV (reference sequence). The CDR3 region has the DNA TGTGCCAGCAGTTCCAGCTTAACAGGGGGCCACCAGTACTTC. Its translation is CASSSSLTGGHQYF.